This is a list of T cell receptor beta chains from one sample in a study of cytomegalovirus exposure and HLA in healthy donors. Clones were sequenced by immunoSEQ multiplex PCR, and TCRdb holds only the in-frame ones, with some missing. There are approximately 170,000 clones in the sample; around 81% occur only once, and under 2.5% lies in the top ten. The sequenced material came from PBMCs. The receptors were gathered from a woman aged 25 to 39 in good health and CMV-seropositive. CDR3s leave out the opening cysteine and the closing phenylalanine or tryptophan. The D gene is left open where the match is weak.

v_call,j_call,cdr3_length,d_call,cdr3_aa
TRBV4-3,TRBJ2-2,15,TRBD2,ASSQALAGGLSGELF
TRBV27,TRBJ2-4,17,TRBD1,ASSSIRDRALLAKNIQY
TRBV30,TRBJ2-2,10,NA,AWRGDTGELF
TRBV5-6,TRBJ1-2,11,NA,ASSLASGSGYT
TRBV29-1,TRBJ2-6,14,NA,SVPNREGYGANVLT
TRBV4-1,TRBJ2-3,13,TRBD2,ASSQVAGATDTQY
TRBV5-4,TRBJ2-7,12,TRBD1,ASSSRTGFYEQY
TRBV10-3,TRBJ2-7,13,TRBD1,AIRFGTGVIDEQY
TRBV6-6,TRBJ1-2,12,NA,ASSYGGGDYGYT
TRBV4-1,TRBJ1-5,13,TRBD1,ASSQEGGGNQPQH
TRBV13,TRBJ1-2,13,NA,ASSPWDTANYGYT
TRBV2,TRBJ2-3,13,TRBD1,ASSTVPGQGRWQY
TRBV2,TRBJ1-2,14,NA,ASSGAQGWTGYGYT
TRBV5-1,TRBJ2-1,15,TRBD2,ASSLRLAGAAGGEQF
TRBV5-4,TRBJ2-1,13,TRBD1,ASSTRDRGGYEQF
TRBV6-1,TRBJ2-5,12,TRBD1,ASSEGTAKETQY
TRBV25-1,TRBJ2-7,12,TRBD1,ASRDPGQGYEQY
TRBV5-1,TRBJ2-1,14,NA,ASSLGGAGTYNEQF
TRBV28,TRBJ2-5,15,TRBD1,ASTLLSPGQGQETQY
TRBV19,TRBJ2-7,12,NA,ASSIDVQAYEQY
TRBV30,TRBJ2-7,9,TRBD2,AWGTSGKQY
TRBV5-1,TRBJ2-6,13,NA,ASSLDRAGANVLT
TRBV29-1,TRBJ2-6,10,NA,SVQGGANVLT
TRBV2,TRBJ1-6,11,TRBD1,ASGQGNNSPLH
TRBV9,TRBJ1-4,13,TRBD1,ASSYRTGRNEKLF
TRBV27,TRBJ2-3,15,NA,ASSLRGLGGSRDTQY
TRBV1,TRBJ2-3,14,NA,TSSEEGGGITDTQY
TRBV6-5,TRBJ1-2,13,TRBD1,ASSPQGETNYGYT
TRBV30,TRBJ2-1,13,TRBD2,AWSVVAGGYNEQF
TRBV9,TRBJ1-2,14,NA,ASGGGGARWGYGYT
TRBV2,TRBJ2-2,10,NA,ASRGSAGELL
TRBV2,TRBJ2-1,15,TRBD2,ASSEGVERGAYNEQF
TRBV7-2,TRBJ2-3,11,NA,ASSNTGMDTQY
TRBV7-2,TRBJ1-1,12,NA,ASSLSGVNTEAF
TRBV5-1,TRBJ2-3,13,NA,ASSFQGLYTDTQY
TRBV9,TRBJ1-1,12,TRBD1,ASSRQGLNTEAF
TRBV5-1,TRBJ2-3,16,TRBD2,ASSRATTSALGTDTQY
TRBV5-4,TRBJ2-1,12,NA,ASSLDSSYNEQF
TRBV7-9,TRBJ1-1,11,TRBD1,ASSPTGRDQAF
TRBV10-3,TRBJ2-2,15,TRBD2,AISDSKTSGDTGELF
TRBV5-1,TRBJ2-1,13,TRBD1,ASSWAGGRYNEQF
TRBV7-9,TRBJ1-6,13,TRBD1,ASSLGGQGNSPLH
TRBV30,TRBJ1-5,11,NA,AWSVFRDQPQH
TRBV6-5,TRBJ2-5,14,NA,ASSYNQWGIGETQY
TRBV10-1,TRBJ2-3,14,TRBD1,ASSGGQGANTDTQY
TRBV7-9,TRBJ1-2,15,TRBD1,ASSSTTGDRGRYGYT
TRBV7-2,TRBJ1-1,9,NA,ASSLGRRAF
TRBV7-2,TRBJ1-5,12,NA,ASSRRGVDQPQH
TRBV5-1,TRBJ2-1,13,TRBD2,ASSPSGTSYNEQF
TRBV28,TRBJ1-2,11,NA,AIVTDTGHGYT
TRBV7-2,TRBJ2-7,11,NA,ASSLDPRDEQY
TRBV27,TRBJ2-7,13,TRBD1,ASSFRSDRGYEQY
TRBV6-6,TRBJ1-1,13,NA,ASSPQEAMNTEAF
TRBV5-4,TRBJ1-2,12,NA,AGSEGRTNYGYT